Listed below are T cell receptor beta chains from one sample, sequenced in a study of metastatic and nonmetastatic thyroid tumors. TCRdb re-clonotyped the PCR reads via MiXCR. Of roughly 7,100 clones in the sample, 25% to 30% were seen once. The sample comprised adjacent normal tissue. The receptors derive from a female donor with papillary thyroid cancer or a benign thyroid nodule (not recorded which). Some clones in this sample may be carry-over from other donors' samples. CDR3s include the opening cysteine and the closing phenylalanine or tryptophan. The D gene is left open where the match is weak. The size field is filled for only some rows; it gives once, few, many or a size class.

d_gene,v_gene,j_gene,abundance,CDR3nt,CDR3aa
TRBD2,TRBV6-1,TRBJ2-7,few,TGTGCCACCAGTGATGAGGGGCGGGAGGGTTACAACGAGCAGTACTTC,CATSDEGREGYNEQYF
TRBD2,TRBV19,TRBJ2-7,few,TGTGCCAGTAGTCCTCCAGGACTAGGAGTCTACGAGCAGTACTTC,CASSPPGLGVYEQYF
.,TRBV20-1,TRBJ2-3,.,TGCAGTGCTAGAGATCATAGGGGCACAGATACGCAGTATTTT,CSARDHRGTDTQYF
.,TRBV7-9,TRBJ2-2,.,TGTGCCAGCAGCCGGGACTCCTCGAACACCGGGGAGCTGTTTTTT,CASSRDSSNTGELFF
.,TRBV2,TRBJ2-7,large,TGTGCCAGCAGTGACGTTGACGGTTCCTACGAGCAGTACTTC,CASSDVDGSYEQYF
.,TRBV11-2,TRBJ1-4,.,TGTGCCAGCAGCTGGGACAATGAAAAACTGTTTTTT,CASSWDNEKLFF
.,TRBV28,TRBJ2-3,.,TGTGCCAGCATGAGGTATACGCAGTATTTT,CASMRYTQYF
TRBD2,TRBV20-1,TRBJ2-7,medium-sized,TGCAGTGCTAGACCGGCGGGAGGAGGGCAGTACTTC,CSARPAGGGQYF
.,TRBV30,TRBJ1-5,.,TGTGCCTGGGCCCCCCCAGGGTCGGAACAGCCCCAGCATTTT,CAWAPPGSEQPQHF
.,TRBV6-1,TRBJ2-3,few,TGTGCCAGCAGTAGAAAGACAGCTACTAGCACAGATACGCAGTATTTT,CASSRKTATSTDTQYF
.,TRBV20-1,TRBJ2-7,.,TGCAGTGCTGGCGGGCACCCATACGAGCAGTACTTC,CSAGGHPYEQYF
.,TRBV20-1,TRBJ1-2,medium-sized,TGCAGTGCTAGAGCTGGCAGGGCGGGTGGCTACACCTTC,CSARAGRAGGYTF
TRBD1,TRBV5-1,TRBJ2-2,.,TGCGCCAGCAGCCCCCCGGGACAGGGGGAATACTCCACCGGGGAGCTGTTTTTT,CASSPPGQGEYSTGELFF
.,TRBV2,TRBJ1-3,.,TGTGCCAGCAGTGAATTGCAGGGAAACTCTGGAAACACCATATATTTT,CASSELQGNSGNTIYF
.,TRBV19,TRBJ1-5,few,TGTGCCAGTAGTATAGGGGGAAGTCAGCCCCAGCATTTT,CASSIGGSQPQHF
TRBD1,TRBV7-8,TRBJ2-7,few,TGTGCCAGCAGCTTAGGGGGACAGGAATCCTACGAGCAGTACTTC,CASSLGGQESYEQYF
TRBD1,TRBV12-3/TRBV12-4,TRBJ2-2,.,TGTGCCAGCAGTTTCCCGGGACAGGGGGTGAACACCGGGGAGCTGTTTTTT,CASSFPGQGVNTGELFF
.,TRBV9,TRBJ2-5,many,TGTGCCAGCAGCGTAGGTGCGGATCAAGAGACCCAGTACTTC,CASSVGADQETQYF
TRBD1,TRBV18,TRBJ2-1,many,TGTGCCAGCTCACCCCCGGGACAGGGGGCACGGGAGCAGTTCTTC,CASSPPGQGAREQFF
TRBD1,TRBV28,TRBJ2-3,many,TGTGCCAGCAGCAGTCCCGGGACAGGGCGAGGAGGGGATACGCAGTATTTT,CASSSPGTGRGGDTQYF
.,TRBV6-2/TRBV6-3,TRBJ2-7,.,TGTGCCAGCAAGGACCCGGGGTGGGCCCGTCAGAAAGGGTACTCCTACGAGCAGTACTTC,CASKDPGWARQKGYSYEQYF
.,TRBV28,TRBJ2-5,.,TGTGCCAGCAGTAACAGGGACGGGGGAGAGACCCAGTACTTC,CASSNRDGGETQYF
TRBD1,TRBV6-1,TRBJ2-2,few,TGTGCCAGCAGGGAACAGGGGGCGAACACCGGGGAGCTGTTTTTT,CASREQGANTGELFF
.,TRBV10-3,TRBJ1-1,few,TGTGCCATCATTGAGTTGGTGTACACTGAAGCTTTCTTT,CAIIELVYTEAFF
TRBD1,TRBV6-1,TRBJ1-5,.,TGTGCCAGCAACACTCGGGGGACAGGAGGCAAGCCCCAGCATTTT,CASNTRGTGGKPQHF
.,TRBV30,TRBJ2-7,.,TGTGCCTGCTTGGACAGCCAAGTCTCCTACGAGCAGTACTTC,CACLDSQVSYEQYF
.,TRBV4-3,TRBJ1-5,.,TGCGCCAGCACCCCCGACCGGGAAAGCAATCAGCCCCAGCATTTT,CASTPDRESNQPQHF
.,TRBV28,TRBJ2-2,few,TGTGCCAGCAGTCTCCGGGACAAGACCGGGGAGCTGTTTTTT,CASSLRDKTGELFF
.,TRBV27,TRBJ1-5,few,TGTGCCAGCAGGCCCGGGACACCGAATCAGCCCCAGCATTTT,CASRPGTPNQPQHF
.,TRBV29-1,TRBJ2-1,few,TGCAGCGTTGTATGTATCTCCAATGAGCAGTTCTTC,CSVVCISNEQFF
.,TRBV15,TRBJ2-1,.,TGTGCAAACAGCAGTGTCCTAGGAGTAGGTGAGCAGTTCTTC,CANSSVLGVGEQFF
.,TRBV12-5,TRBJ2-7,few,TGTGCTAGTGGTTTGGCCGGGGGACCGACGATCTACGAGCAGTACTTC,CASGLAGGPTIYEQYF
TRBD2,TRBV20-1,TRBJ2-7,.,TGCAGTGGTACCGATCAACTGGGTAGCGGGAGGGCGTCGGTGTCCTACGAGCACTACTTC,CSGTDQLGSGRASVSYEHYF